The TCR beta chain under discussion was sequenced for a study of blood T cell repertoires in COVID-19. On the study more broadly: There were acute and convalescent COVID-19 samples, and they came from the United States, Italy and Spain. In each case, the material was cDNA or gDNA derived from T cells, B-cell-depleted T cells, or PBMCs.

How the authors handled the data: Estimated nucleated cell counts came from reference gene primer amplification. The repertoire was sequenced with immunoSEQ multiplex PCR; TCRdb's copy has only in-frame clones and lacks some. V and J calls plus clone size are reproduced from that table; the DNA served to infer D and trimming. The sample has about 130,000 clones, 60% to 80% seen once. CDR3 length: 11 residues. Germline-derived CDR1 and CDR2 are LNHDA and SQIVND (reference sequence). V lost 6 bases and J 8 bases, leaving 10 bases between the germline ends. The genes are TRBV19 and TRBJ1-1, with TRBD1 as a possible D gene (6 bases). The receptor was isolated from a woman in her 70s with acute or convalescent COVID-19. Sequenced material: peripheral blood. The CDR3 is CASRETGEAFF. CDR3 DNA: TGTGCCAGTAGAGAGACAGGCGAAGCTTTCTTT.